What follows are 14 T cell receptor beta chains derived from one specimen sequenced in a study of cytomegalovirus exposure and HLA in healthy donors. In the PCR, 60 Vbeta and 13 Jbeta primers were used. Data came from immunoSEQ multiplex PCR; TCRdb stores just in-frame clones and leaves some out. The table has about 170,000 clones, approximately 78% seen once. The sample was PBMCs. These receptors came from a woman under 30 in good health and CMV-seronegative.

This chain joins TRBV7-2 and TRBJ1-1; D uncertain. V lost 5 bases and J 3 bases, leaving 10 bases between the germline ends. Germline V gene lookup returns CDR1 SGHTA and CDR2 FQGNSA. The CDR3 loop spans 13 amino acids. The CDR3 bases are TGTGCCAGCAGCCCCCTTAGCTACACTGAAGCTTTCTTT. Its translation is CASSPLSYTEAFF.

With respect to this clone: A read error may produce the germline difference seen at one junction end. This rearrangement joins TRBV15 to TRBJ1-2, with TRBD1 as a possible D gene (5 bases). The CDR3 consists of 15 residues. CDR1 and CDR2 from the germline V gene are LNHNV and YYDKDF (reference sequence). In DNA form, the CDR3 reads TGTGCCACCACCCAAGGATGGATCGAGCGGGGGGTAATATACTTC. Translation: CATTQGWIERGVIYF. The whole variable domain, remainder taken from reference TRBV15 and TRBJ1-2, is DAMVIQNPRYQVTQFGKPVTLSCSQTLNHNVMYWYQQKSSQAPKLLFHYYDKDFNNEADTPDNFQSRRPNTSFCFLDIRSPGLGDTAMYLCATTQGWIERGVIYFGSGTRLTVV.

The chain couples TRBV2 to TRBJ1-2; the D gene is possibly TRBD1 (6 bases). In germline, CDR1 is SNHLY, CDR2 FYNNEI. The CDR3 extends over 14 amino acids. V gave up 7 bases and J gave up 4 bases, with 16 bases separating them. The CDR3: CASNRQVTGYGYTF. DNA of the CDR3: TGTGCCAGCAACCGACAGGTTACTGGCTATGGCTACACCTTC.

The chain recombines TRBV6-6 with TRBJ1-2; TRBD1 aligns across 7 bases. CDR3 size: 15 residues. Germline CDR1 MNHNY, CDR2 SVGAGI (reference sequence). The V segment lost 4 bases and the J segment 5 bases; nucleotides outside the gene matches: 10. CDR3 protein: CASSSQGKARYGYTF. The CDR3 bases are TGTGCCAGCAGTTCACAGGGGAAGGCAAGATATGGCTACACCTTC.

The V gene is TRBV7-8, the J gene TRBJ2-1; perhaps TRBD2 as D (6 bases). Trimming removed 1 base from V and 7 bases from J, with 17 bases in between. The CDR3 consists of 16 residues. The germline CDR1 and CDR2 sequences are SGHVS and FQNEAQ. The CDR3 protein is CASSLVVATGVNEQFF. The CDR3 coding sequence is TGTGCCAGCAGCTTAGTCGTAGCTACGGGAGTGAATGAGCAGTTCTTC.

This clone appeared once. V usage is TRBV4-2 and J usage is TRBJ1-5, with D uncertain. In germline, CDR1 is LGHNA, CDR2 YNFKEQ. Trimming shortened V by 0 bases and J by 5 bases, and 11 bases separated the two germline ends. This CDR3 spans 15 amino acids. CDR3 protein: CASSQDGSPDQPQHF. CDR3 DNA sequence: TGTGCCAGCAGCCAAGATGGTTCCCCGGATCAGCCCCAGCATTTT.

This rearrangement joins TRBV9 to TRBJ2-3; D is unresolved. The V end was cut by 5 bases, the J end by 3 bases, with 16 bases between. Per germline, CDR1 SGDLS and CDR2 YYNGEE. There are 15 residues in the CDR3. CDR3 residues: CASRPDSAPTDTQYF. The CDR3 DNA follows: TGTGCCAGCAGACCCGATAGTGCCCCGACAGATACGCAGTATTTT.

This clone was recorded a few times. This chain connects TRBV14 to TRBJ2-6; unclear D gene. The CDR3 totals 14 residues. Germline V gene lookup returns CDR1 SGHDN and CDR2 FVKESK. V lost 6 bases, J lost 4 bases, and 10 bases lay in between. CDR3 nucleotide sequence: TGTGCCAGCAGAGCCCTGAGGGGGGCCAACGTCCTGACTTTC. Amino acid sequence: CASRALRGANVLTF.

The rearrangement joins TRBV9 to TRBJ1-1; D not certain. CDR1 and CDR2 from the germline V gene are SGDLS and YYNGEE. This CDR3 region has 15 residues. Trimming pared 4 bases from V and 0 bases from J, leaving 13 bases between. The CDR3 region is CASSPWTGMNTEAFF. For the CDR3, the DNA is TGTGCCAGCAGCCCGTGGACGGGGATGAACACTGAAGCTTTCTTT.

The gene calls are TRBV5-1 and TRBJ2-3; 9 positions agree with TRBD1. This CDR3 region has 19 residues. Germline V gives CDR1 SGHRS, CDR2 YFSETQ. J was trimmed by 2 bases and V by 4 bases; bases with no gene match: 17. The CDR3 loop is CASSPTSASGQGHTDTQYF. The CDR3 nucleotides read TGCGCCAGCAGCCCTACGTCAGCGTCGGGACAGGGCCACACAGATACGCAGTATTTT.

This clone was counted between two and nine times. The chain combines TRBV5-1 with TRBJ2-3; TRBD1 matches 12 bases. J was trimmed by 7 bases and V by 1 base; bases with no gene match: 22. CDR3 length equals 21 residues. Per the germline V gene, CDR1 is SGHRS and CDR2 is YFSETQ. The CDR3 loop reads CASSLISEGFGGTGGRNTQYF. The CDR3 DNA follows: TGCGCCAGCAGCTTGATTTCGGAAGGGTTCGGAGGGACAGGGGGCAGAAATACGCAGTATTTT.

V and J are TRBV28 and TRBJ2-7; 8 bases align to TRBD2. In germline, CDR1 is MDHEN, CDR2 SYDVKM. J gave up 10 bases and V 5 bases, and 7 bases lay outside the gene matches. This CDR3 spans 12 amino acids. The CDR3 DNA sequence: TGTGCCAGCAGTGAGCGGGAGTTCGAACAGTACTTC. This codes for CASSEREFEQYF. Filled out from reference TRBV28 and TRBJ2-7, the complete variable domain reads DVKVTQSSRYLVKRTGEKVFLECVQDMDHENMFWYRQDPGLGLRLIYFSYDVKMKEKGDIPEGYSVSREKKERFSLILESASTNQTSMYLCASSEREFEQYFGPGTRLTVT.

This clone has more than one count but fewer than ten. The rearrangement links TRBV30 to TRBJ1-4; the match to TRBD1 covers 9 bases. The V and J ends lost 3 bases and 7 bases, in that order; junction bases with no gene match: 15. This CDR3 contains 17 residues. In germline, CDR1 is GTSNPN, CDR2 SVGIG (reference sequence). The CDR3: CAWSDPRGQGLGEKLFF. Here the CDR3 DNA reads TGTGCCTGGAGCGACCCCCGGGGACAGGGTTTGGGTGAAAAACTGTTTTTT.

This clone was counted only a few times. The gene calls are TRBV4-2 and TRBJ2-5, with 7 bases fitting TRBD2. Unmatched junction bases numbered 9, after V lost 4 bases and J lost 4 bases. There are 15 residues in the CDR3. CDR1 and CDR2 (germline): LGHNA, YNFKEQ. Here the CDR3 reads CASSPKRDGGETQYF. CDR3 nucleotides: TGTGCCAGCAGCCCGAAGCGGGACGGGGGAGAGACCCAGTACTTC.